These 18 T cell receptor beta chains came from one sample sequenced in a study of T cells in Graves' hyperthyroidism and ophthalmopathy. Amplification of TCR beta CDR3 regions used RNA as the template. HTBI primers were used for first-round RT-PCR of the TCR CDR3. Each CDR3 protein gets one entry after TCRdb re-called the multiplex PCR reads with MiXCR. The top ten clones hold roughly 31% of a sample with fewer than 400,000 distinct CDR3 sequences, roughly 17% of them seen once. Sequenced input: blood. These receptors all stem from a man younger than 40 with Graves' hyperthyroidism.

The sample holds many counts of this clonotype. The gene calls are TRBV27 and TRBJ2-7, with D tentatively TRBD1 or TRBD2 (5 bases each). Deletions cut 5 bases from V and 3 bases from J, with 14 bases between. The germline V gene encodes CDR1 MNHEY and CDR2 SMNVEV (reference sequence). The CDR3 loop spans 14 amino acids. CDR3 residues: CASSTRRDLYEQYF. CDR3 nucleotide sequence: TGTGCCAGCAGTACTAGACGGGACCTCTACGAGCAGTACTTC.

The chain has TRBV19 and TRBJ2-1, with D maybe TRBD2 (6 bases). Germline CDR1 is LNHDA and CDR2 is SQIVND (reference sequence). The CDR3 length is 17 residues. Trimming shortened V by 3 bases and J by 0 bases, and 15 bases separated the two germline ends. The CDR3 sequence is CASSITGTWSSYNEQFF. In DNA, the CDR3 is TGTGCCAGTAGTATCACCGGGACTTGGAGCTCCTACAATGAGCAGTTCTTC.

Many counts were recorded for this clonotype. V usage is TRBV3-1 and J usage is TRBJ2-7; D could derive from TRBD1 or TRBD2 (6 bases each). V lost 4 bases, J lost 1 base, and 11 bases lay in between. CDR3 length: 14 residues. Germline CDR1 reads LGHDT; CDR2 reads YNNKEL (reference sequence). The CDR3 sequence is CASSRSGASYEQYF. For the CDR3, the DNA is TGTGCCAGCAGCCGATCGGGGGCATCCTACGAGCAGTACTTC.

Many counts were recorded for this clonotype. The chain is built from TRBV15 and TRBJ2-3, with D perhaps assigned TRBD1 or TRBD2 (5 bases each). CDR1 LNHNV and CDR2 YYDKDF come from the germline V gene (reference sequence). The CDR3 extends over 15 amino acids. The V end was cut by 0 bases, the J end by 3 bases, with 10 bases between. The chain's CDR3 is CATSREWGSTDTQYF. In DNA form, the CDR3 reads TGTGCCACCAGCAGAGAGTGGGGGAGTACAGATACGCAGTATTTT.

At least ten counts were recorded for this clonotype. The V and J genes are TRBV5-1 and TRBJ2-1; D is ambiguous. This CDR3 region has 13 residues. Germline V gene sequence: CDR1 SGHRS, CDR2 YFSETQ. V lost 9 bases, J lost 5 bases, and 15 bases lay in between. CDR3 coding DNA: TGCGCCATCCCTAAAACCTCGGACAATGAGCAGTTCTTC. Protein product: CAIPKTSDNEQFF. Drawing the rest from reference TRBV5-1 and TRBJ2-1, the complete variable domain is KAGVTQTPRYLIKTRGQQVTLSCSPISGHRSVSWYQQTPGQGLQFLFEYFSETQRNKGNFPGRFSGRQFSNSRSEMNVSTLELGDSALYLCAIPKTSDNEQFFGPGTRLTVL.

Ten or more counts support this clonotype. V and J are TRBV3-1 and TRBJ1-5; D is possibly TRBD1 (6 bases). Germline lookup yields CDR1 LGHDT and CDR2 YNNKEL (reference sequence). The CDR3 runs 13 residues. V lost 5 bases and J 5 bases, leaving 10 bases between the germline ends. In DNA, the CDR3 is TGTGCCAGCAGCTCCTGGACAGATCAGCCCCAGCATTTT. Its translation is CASSSWTDQPQHF.

This clonotype appeared many times. This rearrangement joins TRBV7-2 to TRBJ2-2; the D gene is possibly TRBD2 (5 bases). Germline V lookup: CDR1 SGHTA, CDR2 FQGNSA. Trimming stripped 5 bases from V and 2 bases from J, with 15 bases between. The CDR3 totals 16 residues. CDR3 sequence (DNA): TGTGCCAGCAGCGCCACTATTCTAGCTAACACCGGGGAGCTGTTTTTT. Translated: CASSATILANTGELFF.

This clonotype was counted a few times. V usage is TRBV4-1 and J usage is TRBJ2-7; D not resolved. This CDR3 region has 12 residues. CDR1 and CDR2 (germline): MGHRA, YSYEKL. The V end lost 0 bases, the J end lost 6 bases, and 6 bases lay between the germline ends. CDR3 bases: TGCGCCAGCAGCCAAGAGCCGGGCGAGCAGTACTTC. This translates into CASSQEPGEQYF.

The V call is TRBV6-5, the J call TRBJ2-2; 7 nucleotides agree with TRBD1. Per germline, CDR1 MNHEY and CDR2 SVGAGI. CDR3 length equals 16 residues. V dropped 5 bases and J dropped 2; count of bases not matched to a gene: 8. The DNA of the CDR3 is TGTGCCAGCAGTGACTGGAGACAGGGTAACACCGGGGAGCTGTTTTTT. Translating it yields CASSDWRQGNTGELFF.

The rearrangement joins TRBV5-1 to TRBJ2-7, with a possible D match to TRBD1 (6 bases). Germline CDR1 SGHRS, CDR2 YFSETQ. The CDR3 is made up of 14 amino acids. The ends were cut back, 6 bases at V and 8 bases at J, with 21 bases in the middle. The CDR3 DNA is TGCGCCAGCACTATTTCGACAGGCGGCGAAAAGCAGTACTTC. Translating gives CASTISTGGEKQYF.

The chain couples TRBV4-3 to TRBJ2-3, with 16 bases identical to TRBD2. CDR3 length: 17 residues. The germline V gene encodes CDR1 LGHNA and CDR2 YSLEER. Trimming at V came to 0 bases and at J to 6 bases, leaving 3 bases not matched to a gene. Written as DNA, the CDR3 is TGCGCCAGCAGCCAAGAGGGACTAGCGGGAGGGCCTGATACGCAGTATTTT. Translation: CASSQEGLAGGPDTQYF.

The table lists this clonotype with a few counts. The chain links TRBV5-1 to TRBJ2-5, with a possible D match to TRBD1 (6 bases). CDR3 size: 14 residues. CDR1 and CDR2 (germline): SGHRS, YFSETQ. The ends were cut back, 4 bases at V and 1 base at J, with 11 bases in the middle. The CDR3 DNA sequence: TGCGCCAGCAGCCGTCAGGGGATCCAAGAGACCCAGTACTTC. This encodes CASSRQGIQETQYF.

There are many counts of this clonotype. This sequence joins TRBV2 and TRBJ1-5, with a tentative D call TRBD1 (5 bases). The CDR3 extends over 13 amino acids. Germline CDR1 is SNHLY and CDR2 is FYNNEI. V was pared by 6 bases and J by 4 bases, with 10 bases between. The CDR3 DNA reads as TGTGCCAGCAGAGACCAGGGTAATCAGCCCCAGCATTTT. As protein: CASRDQGNQPQHF.

This clonotype has ten or more counts. J is TRBJ2-3 and V is TRBV7-3, with 13 bases lining up with TRBD2. The CDR3 covers 16 residues. Germline values: CDR1 SGHTA, CDR2 FQGTGA. J was trimmed by 1 base and V by 4 bases; bases with no gene match: 2. The CDR3, as DNA: TGTGCCAGCAGCTCTGGACTAGCGGGGGGCACAGATACGCAGTATTTT. Protein product: CASSSGLAGGTDTQYF.

This chain joins TRBV30 and TRBJ2-7; TRBD2 agrees at 7 bases. After removal of 4 bases from V and 0 bases from J, the junction contained 12 bases not matched to a gene. Looked up from germline, CDR1 is GTSNPN and CDR2 is SVGIG (reference sequence). The CDR3 runs to 16 residues. CDR3 in DNA: TGTGCCTGGACTCGCTCCGGGGCGGGAGACTCCTACGAGCAGTACTTC. It translates to CAWTRSGAGDSYEQYF.

This clonotype appeared many times. The chain carries TRBV11-2 and TRBJ2-7, with TRBD1 matching 8 bases. The trim removed 1 base at V and 5 bases at J, leaving 7 bases unmatched. This CDR3 is 15 amino acids long. Germline loops: CDR1 SGHAT, CDR2 FQNNGV. This CDR3 is CASSLVQGALHEQYF. The CDR3 bases are TGTGCCAGCAGCTTAGTTCAGGGGGCGCTTCACGAGCAGTACTTC.

V and J are TRBV2 and TRBJ2-7, with 8 bases matching TRBD2. Germline CDR1 SNHLY, CDR2 FYNNEI. Losses at the gene ends were 6 bases for V and 0 bases for J; bases not matched to a gene: 7. CDR3 length equals 15 residues. The CDR3 DNA is TGTGCCAGCAGGCGACAGCGGGAGAGCTCCTACGAGCAGTACTTC. Translation: CASRRQRESSYEQYF.

In its sample, this clonotype was seen many times. CDR3: CASSPRASGHNEQFF. The CDR3 nucleotides read TGTGCCAGCAGCCCCCGCGCTAGCGGACACAATGAGCAGTTCTTC. The chain carries TRBV7-3 and TRBJ2-1; 7 bases line up with TRBD2. V lost 5 bases and J lost 5; bases outside the gene matches: 9. Germline CDR1 reads SGHTA; CDR2 reads FQGTGA. The CDR3 contains 15 residues.